This T cell receptor (beta chain) emerged from a study of T cells in Graves' hyperthyroidism and ophthalmopathy. The CDR3 length is 13 residues. Germline V gives CDR1 SGHDT, CDR2 YYEEEE. V lost 6 bases and J lost 6; bases outside the gene matches: 7. This clonotype was observed many times. The study left out patients who had uncontrolled infection, other autoimmune disease, pregnancy or lactation. RNA transcripts served as the template for amplifying TCR beta CDR3 regions. First-round RT-PCR targeting the TCR CDR3 was performed with the HTBI primer set. MiXCR, applied by TCRdb to the multiplex PCR reads, yields one record per CDR3 protein. The sample contains around 360,000 distinct CDR3 sequences, over 12% of which appear only once.

The receptor comes from a woman in her sixties with Graves' ophthalmopathy. The V gene is TRBV5-6, the J gene TRBJ2-7, with 9 bases matching TRBD1. What was sequenced was blood. This CDR3 reads CASTLQGAAEQYF. The CDR3 DNA is TGTGCCAGCACCTTACAGGGGGCCGCCGAGCAGTACTTC.